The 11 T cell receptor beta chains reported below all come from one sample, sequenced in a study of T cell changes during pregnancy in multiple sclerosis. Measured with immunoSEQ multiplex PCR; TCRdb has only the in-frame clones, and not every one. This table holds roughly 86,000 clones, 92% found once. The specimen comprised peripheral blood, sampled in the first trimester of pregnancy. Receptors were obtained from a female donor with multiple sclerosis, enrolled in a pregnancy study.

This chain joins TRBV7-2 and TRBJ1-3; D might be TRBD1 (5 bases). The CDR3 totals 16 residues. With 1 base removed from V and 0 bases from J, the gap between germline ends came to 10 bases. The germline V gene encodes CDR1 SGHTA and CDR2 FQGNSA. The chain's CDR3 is CASSLVGGVSGNTIYF. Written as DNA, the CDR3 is TGTGCCAGCAGCTTAGTGGGAGGGGTCTCTGGAAACACCATATATTTT.

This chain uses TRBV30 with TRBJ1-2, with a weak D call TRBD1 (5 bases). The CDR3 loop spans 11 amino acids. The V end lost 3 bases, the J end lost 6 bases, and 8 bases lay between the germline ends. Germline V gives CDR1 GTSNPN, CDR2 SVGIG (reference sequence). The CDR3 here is CAWSSGNGYTF. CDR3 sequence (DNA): TGTGCCTGGAGCTCAGGGAATGGCTACACCTTC.

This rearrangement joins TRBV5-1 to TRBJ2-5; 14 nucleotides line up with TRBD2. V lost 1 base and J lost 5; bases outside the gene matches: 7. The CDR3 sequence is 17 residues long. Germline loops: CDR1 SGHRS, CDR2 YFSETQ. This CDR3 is CASSLSGTSGSQETQYF. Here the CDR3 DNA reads TGCGCCAGCAGCTTGTCCGGGACTAGCGGGAGTCAGGAGACCCAGTACTTC.

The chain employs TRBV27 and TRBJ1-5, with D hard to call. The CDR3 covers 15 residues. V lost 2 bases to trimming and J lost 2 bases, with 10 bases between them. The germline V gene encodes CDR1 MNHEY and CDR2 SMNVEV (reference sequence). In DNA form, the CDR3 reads TGTGCCAGCAGTTTAACACAAGTCGGCAATCAGCCCCAGCATTTT. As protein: CASSLTQVGNQPQHF.

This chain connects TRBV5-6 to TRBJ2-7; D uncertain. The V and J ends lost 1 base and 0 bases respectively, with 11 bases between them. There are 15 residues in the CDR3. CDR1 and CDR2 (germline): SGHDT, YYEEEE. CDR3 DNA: TGTGCCAGCAGCTTGTACGCGGTTACCTCCTACGAGCAGTACTTC. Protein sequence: CASSLYAVTSYEQYF. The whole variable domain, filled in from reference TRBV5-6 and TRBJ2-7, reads DAGVTQSPTHLIKTRGQQVTLRCSPKSGHDTVSWYQQALGQGPQFIFQYYEEEERQRGNFPDRFSGHQFPNYSSELNVNALLLGDSALYLCASSLYAVTSYEQYFGPGTRLTVT.

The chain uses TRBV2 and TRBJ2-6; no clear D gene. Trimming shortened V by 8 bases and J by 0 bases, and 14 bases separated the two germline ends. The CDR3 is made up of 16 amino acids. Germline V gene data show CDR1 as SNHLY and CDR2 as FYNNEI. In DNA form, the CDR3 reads TGTGCCAGCCGGTCTAGGTTAAACTCTGGGGCCAACGTCCTGACTTTC. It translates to CASRSRLNSGANVLTF.

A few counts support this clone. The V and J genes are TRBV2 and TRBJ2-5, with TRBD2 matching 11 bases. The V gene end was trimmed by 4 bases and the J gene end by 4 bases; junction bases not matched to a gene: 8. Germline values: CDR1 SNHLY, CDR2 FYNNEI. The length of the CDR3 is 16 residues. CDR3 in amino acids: CASSGGLAGGRETQYF. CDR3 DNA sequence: TGTGCCAGCAGTGGGGGGCTAGCGGGAGGTAGAGAGACCCAGTACTTC.

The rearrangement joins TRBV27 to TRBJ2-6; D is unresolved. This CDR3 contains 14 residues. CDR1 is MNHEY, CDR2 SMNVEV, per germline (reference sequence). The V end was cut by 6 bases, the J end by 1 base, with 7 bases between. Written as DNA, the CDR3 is TGTGCCAGCAGCCCGTCGTCTGGGGCCAACGTCCTGACTTTC. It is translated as CASSPSSGANVLTF.

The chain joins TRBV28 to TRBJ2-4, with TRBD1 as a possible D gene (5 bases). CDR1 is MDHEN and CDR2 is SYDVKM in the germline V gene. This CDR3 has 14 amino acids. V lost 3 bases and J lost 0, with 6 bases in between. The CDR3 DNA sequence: TGTGCCAGCAGTTTGCAGGGAGCCAAAAACATTCAGTACTTC. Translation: CASSLQGAKNIQYF.

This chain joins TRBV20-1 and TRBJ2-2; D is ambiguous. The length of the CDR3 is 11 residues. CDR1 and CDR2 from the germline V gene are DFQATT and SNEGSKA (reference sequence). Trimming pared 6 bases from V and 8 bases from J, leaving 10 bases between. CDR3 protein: CSAFNGGELFF. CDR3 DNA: TGCAGTGCCTTCAACGGGGGGGAGCTGTTTTTT.

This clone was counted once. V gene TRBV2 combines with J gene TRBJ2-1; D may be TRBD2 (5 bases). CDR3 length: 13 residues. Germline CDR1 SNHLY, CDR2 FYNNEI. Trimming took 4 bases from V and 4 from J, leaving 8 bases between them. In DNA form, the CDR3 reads TGTGCCAGCAGTGCGGAGGATTACAATGAGCAGTTCTTC. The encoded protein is CASSAEDYNEQFF. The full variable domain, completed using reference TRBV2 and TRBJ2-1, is EPEVTQTPSHQVTQMGQEVILRCVPISNHLYFYWYRQILGQKVEFLVSFYNNEISEKSEIFDDQFSVERPDGSNFTLKIRSTKLEDSAMYFCASSAEDYNEQFFGPGTRLTVL.